One sample yielded the 19 T cell receptor beta chains listed below, sequenced in a study of vaccination and CD4 T cells after COVID-19. These receptors have no known antigen. Treatment given: roughly 10-day PBMC culture with coronavirus spike peptide pools or control peptides (ViraFEST assay). The Oncomine TCR Beta short-read assay generated sequence data from the DNA of cultured CD4+ T cells. One entry per CDR3 protein, called by TCRdb with MiXCR from the PCR reads. In the table there are around 6,300 distinct CDR3 sequences, around 18% of which are singletons. The specimen sequenced was CD4+ T cells from blood, cultured in vitro. These receptors were obtained from a human donor who had recovered from COVID-19.

This clonotype turned up a few times. The gene calls are TRBV25-1 and TRBJ2-4; 8 nucleotides match TRBD2. Trimming removed 5 bases from V and 6 bases from J; junction bases left unmatched: 15. This CDR3 is 17 amino acids long. From germline, CDR1 is MGHDK and CDR2 SYGVNS. The CDR3 here is CASSPRGAGRSGNIQYF. Here the CDR3 DNA reads TGTGCCAGCAGTCCGCGGGGGGCAGGGCGTTCGGGAAACATTCAGTACTTC.

The rearrangement uses TRBV27 and TRBJ2-3, with TRBD2 matching 9 bases. CDR3 length: 15 residues. V lost 3 bases to trimming and J lost 2 bases; unmatched junction nucleotides: 3. Germline lookup yields CDR1 MNHEY and CDR2 SMNVEV (reference sequence). The CDR3 protein is CASSFEREVTDTQYF. The CDR3 region has the DNA TGTGCCAGCAGTTTCGAGCGGGAGGTCACAGATACGCAGTATTTT.

This clonotype rates as medium-sized. V is TRBV5-1 and J is TRBJ2-3; D is possibly TRBD2 (6 bases). The V end was cut by 0 bases, the J end by 0 bases, with 8 bases between. CDR3 length: 15 residues. The germline V gene has CDR1 SGHRS and CDR2 YFSETQ. CDR3 bases: TGCGCCAGCAGCTTGGGCGGGGTTAGCACAGATACGCAGTATTTT. It specifies CASSLGGVSTDTQYF.

Details on this clonotype: A read error is possible here, since a much larger clone lies one base away. The chain uses TRBV7-8 and TRBJ2-3; 7 bases are a match to TRBD1. The CDR3 covers 15 residues. Losses at the gene ends were 8 bases for V and 0 bases for J; bases not matched to a gene: 8. The germline CDR1 and CDR2 sequences are SGHVS and FQNEAQ. In nucleotides, the CDR3 is TGTGCCAGCGGCTCACCGGGACAGAGCACAGATACGCAGTATTTT. Residues: CASGSPGQSTDTQYF.

CDR3 in amino acids: CSAQGNGGTRSYNEQFF. Here the CDR3 DNA reads TGCAGTGCCCAGGGGAACGGCGGGACTAGATCCTACAATGAGCAGTTCTTC. This chain joins TRBV20-1 and TRBJ2-1, with 8 bases identical to TRBD2. CDR1 and CDR2 from the germline V gene are DFQATT and SNEGSKA (reference sequence). V dropped 6 bases and J dropped 1; count of bases not matched to a gene: 14. The CDR3 runs to 17 residues.

The V call is TRBV19, the J call TRBJ2-6; 7 nucleotides agree with TRBD2. The germline CDR1 and CDR2 sequences are LNHDA and SQIVND (reference sequence). Unmatched junction bases numbered 5, after V lost 3 bases and J lost 3 bases. The CDR3 has 16 amino acids. This CDR3 is CASSMIRGDGANVLTF. CDR3 in DNA: TGTGCCAGTAGTATGATACGGGGGGATGGGGCCAACGTCCTGACTTTC.

The chain has TRBV11-3 and TRBJ2-3; D might be TRBD2 (5 bases). V was clipped by 6 bases and J by 2 bases, with 12 bases between them. Per the germline V gene, CDR1 is SGHNT and CDR2 is YENEEA. The CDR3 has 14 residues. The CDR3 DNA sequence: TGTGCCAGCAGTTCTCCCGGGATCACAGATACGCAGTATTTT. As protein: CASSSPGITDTQYF.

The CDR3 loop reads CASSEGDWGEKLFF. CDR3 in DNA: TGTGCCAGCAGTGAAGGGGACTGGGGTGAAAAACTGTTTTTT. J is TRBJ1-4 and V is TRBV2; the D gene is possibly TRBD1 (5 bases). There are 14 residues in the CDR3. Looked up from germline, CDR1 is SNHLY and CDR2 is FYNNEI. V was clipped by 1 base and J by 7 bases, with 10 bases between them.

This clonotype was found a few times. The chain employs TRBV30 and TRBJ2-1; 11 bases line up with TRBD2. Unmatched junction bases numbered 0, after V lost 5 bases and J lost 3 bases. Germline V gene data show CDR1 as GTSNPN and CDR2 as SVGIG (reference sequence). This CDR3 spans 13 amino acids. The CDR3 DNA reads as TGTGCCTGGGGGACTAGCGGCTACAATGAGCAGTTCTTC. This translates into CAWGTSGYNEQFF. Variable domain in full (rest from reference TRBV30 and TRBJ2-1): SQTIHQWPATLVQPVGSPLSLECTVEGTSNPNLYWYRQAAGRGLQLLFYSVGIGQISSEVPQNLSASRPQDRQFILSSKKLLLSDSGFYLCAWGTSGYNEQFFGPGTRLTVL.

This clonotype is large. J is TRBJ2-1 and V is TRBV6-1, with D possibly being TRBD1 or TRBD2 (5 bases each). From germline, CDR1 is MNHNS and CDR2 SASEGT. The CDR3 spans 11 residues. With 2 bases removed from V and 13 bases from J, the gap between germline ends came to 9 bases. CDR3 sequence reads: CASSEFGAQFF. The CDR3 nucleotides read TGTGCCAGCAGTGAATTCGGGGCTCAGTTCTTC.

This clonotype was seen only once. The rearrangement joins TRBV5-1 to TRBJ1-3, with D possibly matching TRBD1 (5 bases). The CDR3 contains 15 residues. CDR1 SGHRS and CDR2 YFSETQ come from the germline V gene. Trimming took off 0 bases at V and 4 bases at J, with 11 bases between the two ends. CDR3 sequence reads: CASSLAGVRGNTIYF. DNA of the CDR3: TGCGCCAGCAGCTTGGCGGGGGTAAGGGGAAACACCATATATTTT.

This clonotype occurred a few times. This chain connects TRBV28 to TRBJ1-2; D might be TRBD1 (5 bases). In germline, CDR1 is MDHEN, CDR2 SYDVKM. V lost 5 bases and J lost 4, with 20 bases in between. The CDR3 contains 16 residues. The CDR3 DNA is TGTGCCAGCAGTCAATCCGGGGCCGAATCTCTCTATGGCTACACCTTC. Translated, it gives CASSQSGAESLYGYTF.

This chain connects TRBV15 to TRBJ2-1, with D unclear. V lost 0 bases, J lost 9 bases, and 9 bases lay in between. CDR3 length: 13 amino acids. CDR1 LNHNV and CDR2 YYDKDF come from the germline V gene (reference sequence). The DNA for the CDR3 is TGTGCCACCAGCAGAGACCTCAGTGGTGAGCAGTTCTTC. This translates into CATSRDLSGEQFF. The full variable domain, with the rest looked up from reference TRBV15 and TRBJ2-1, is DAMVIQNPRYQVTQFGKPVTLSCSQTLNHNVMYWYQQKSSQAPKLLFHYYDKDFNNEADTPDNFQSRRPNTSFCFLDIRSPGLGDTAMYLCATSRDLSGEQFFGPGTRLTVL.

V and J are TRBV4-3 and TRBJ2-5, with TRBD2 identical over 9 bases. The V gene end was trimmed by 0 bases and the J gene end by 1 base; junction bases not matched to a gene: 0. The CDR3 loop spans 15 amino acids. The germline CDR1 and CDR2 sequences are LGHNA and YSLEER. CDR3 in amino acids: CASSQERGGQETQYF. CDR3 coding DNA: TGCGCCAGCAGCCAAGAGCGGGGGGGCCAAGAGACCCAGTACTTC.

This clonotype has more than one count but fewer than ten. The chain is built from TRBV11-3 and TRBJ2-1; D perhaps matches TRBD1 (6 bases). V lost 3 bases and J lost 8, with 8 bases in between. This CDR3 is built from 12 residues. Germline CDR1 reads SGHNT; CDR2 reads YENEEA. CDR3 coding DNA: TGTGCCAGCAGCTTCAGGGGTGATGAGCAGTTCTTC. Translated, it gives CASSFRGDEQFF.

V and J are TRBV5-4 and TRBJ2-7, with 15 positions matching TRBD2. Germline assignment: CDR1 SGHNT and CDR2 YYREEE (reference sequence). V gave up 3 bases and J gave up 7 bases; unmatched junction bases: 14. The CDR3 runs 18 residues. The CDR3 region is CASSSGLAGGHAPGEQYF. Written as DNA, the CDR3 is TGTGCCAGCAGCTCGGGACTAGCGGGAGGTCATGCGCCGGGAGAGCAGTACTTC.

This clonotype was seen only a few times. CDR3 in amino acids: CASTRGHRVRNTEAFF. CDR3 sequence (DNA): TGTGCCAGCACCAGGGGCCACAGGGTCCGGAACACTGAAGCTTTCTTT. J is TRBJ1-1 and V is TRBV28; a possible D gene is TRBD1 (6 bases). V lost 7 bases and J 1 base, leaving 19 bases between the germline ends. The CDR3 totals 16 residues. Germline V lookup: CDR1 MDHEN, CDR2 SYDVKM. The complete variable domain, with remaining parts taken from reference TRBV28 and TRBJ1-1, reads DVKVTQSSRYLVKRTGEKVFLECVQDMDHENMFWYRQDPGLGLRLIYFSYDVKMKEKGDIPEGYSVSREKKERFSLILESASTNQTSMYLCASTRGHRVRNTEAFFGQGTRLTVV.

The chain has TRBV11-2 and TRBJ2-3, with TRBD2 identical over 7 bases. With V trimmed by 5 bases and J by 3 bases, 11 bases remained unmatched. Germline CDR1 reads SGHAT; CDR2 reads FQNNGV. The CDR3 has 16 amino acids. The CDR3 protein is CASSTVAGWGTDTQYF. For the CDR3, the DNA is TGTGCCAGCAGCACGGTAGCGGGCTGGGGGACAGATACGCAGTATTTT.

This clonotype is judged medium-sized. This chain links TRBV6-1 with TRBJ1-2, with TRBD1 as a possible D gene (6 bases). The CDR3 has 14 amino acids. Per germline, CDR1 MNHNS and CDR2 SASEGT. The V and J ends lost 2 bases and 8 bases respectively, with 15 bases between them. The CDR3 region is CASSETHRVGGYTF. The CDR3 region has the DNA TGTGCCAGCAGTGAAACGCACAGGGTCGGGGGCTACACCTTC.